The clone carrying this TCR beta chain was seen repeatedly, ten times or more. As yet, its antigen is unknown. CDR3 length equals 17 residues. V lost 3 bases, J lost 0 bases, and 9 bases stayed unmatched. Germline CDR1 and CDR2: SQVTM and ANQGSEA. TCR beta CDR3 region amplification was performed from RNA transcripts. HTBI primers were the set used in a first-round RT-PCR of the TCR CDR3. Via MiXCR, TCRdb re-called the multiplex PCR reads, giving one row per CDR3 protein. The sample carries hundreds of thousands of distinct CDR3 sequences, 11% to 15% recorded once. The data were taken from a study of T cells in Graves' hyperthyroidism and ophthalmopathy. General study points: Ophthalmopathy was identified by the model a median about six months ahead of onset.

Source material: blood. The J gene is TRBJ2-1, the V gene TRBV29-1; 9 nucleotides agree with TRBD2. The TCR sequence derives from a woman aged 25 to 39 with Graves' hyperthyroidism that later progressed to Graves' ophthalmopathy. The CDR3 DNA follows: TGCAGCGTTGATAATCCAGCGGGAGGACCCTCCTACAATGAGCAGTTCTTC. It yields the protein CSVDNPAGGPSYNEQFF.